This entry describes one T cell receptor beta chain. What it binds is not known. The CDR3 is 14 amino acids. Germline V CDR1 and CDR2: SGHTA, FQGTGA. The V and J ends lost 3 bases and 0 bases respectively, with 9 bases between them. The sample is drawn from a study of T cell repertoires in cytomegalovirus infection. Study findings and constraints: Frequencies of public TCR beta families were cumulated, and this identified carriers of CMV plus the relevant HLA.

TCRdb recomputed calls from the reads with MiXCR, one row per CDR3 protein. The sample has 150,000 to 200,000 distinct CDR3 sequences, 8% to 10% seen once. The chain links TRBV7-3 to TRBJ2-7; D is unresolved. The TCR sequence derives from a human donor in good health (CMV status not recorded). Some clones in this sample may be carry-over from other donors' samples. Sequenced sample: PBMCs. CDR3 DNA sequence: TGTGCCAGCAGCTTTTCAGCGCTCTCCTACGAGCAGTACTTC. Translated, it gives CASSFSALSYEQYF.